The clone carrying this TCR beta chain was counted only a few times. The V end was cut by 6 bases, the J end by 5 bases, with 8 bases between. The CDR3 sequence is 12 residues long. Germline-derived CDR1 and CDR2 are LGHNT and FRNRAP. TCRdb's table, derived via immunoSEQ multiplex PCR, lists solely in-frame clones and lacks some. Of about 95,000 clones in the sample, approximately 86% were seen once. The record originates from a study of radiation and T cells in renal cell carcinoma. As for time point: baseline pretreatment blood. Indicated treatment: 15 Gy SBRT to primary tumor, nephrectomy 4 weeks later.

Sequencing used blood, obtained from a patient whose treatment included radiotherapy and nephrectomy. The genes are TRBV12-5 and TRBJ2-1; D gene uncertain. This clonotype originated in a man aged 50 or older with renal cell carcinoma. CDR3 loop: CASGARDNEQFF. The CDR3 DNA reads TGTGCTAGTGGGGCGCGCGACAATGAGCAGTTCTTC.